This T cell receptor (beta chain) derives from a study of blood T cell repertoires in COVID-19. Whole-study context: Sources were T cells, B-cell-depleted T cells, or PBMCs; the material itself was cDNA or gDNA.

Produced via immunoSEQ multiplex PCR; TCRdb's table is partial and in-frame only. The table lists approximately 200,000 clones, just under 90% of them singletons, with under 3.5% in the top ten. The CDR3 extends over 15 amino acids. Trimming took 2 bases from V and 8 from J; bases not matched to a gene: 3. The germline gives CDR1 MNHNS, CDR2 SASEGT. This chain connects TRBV6-1 to TRBJ1-6; 10 nucleotides match TRBD1. The sequence was collected from a man aged 30 to 45 with COVID-19, enrolled during active disease. Input material: peripheral blood. This chain's CDR3 is CASSERDRGYSPLHF. In DNA form, the CDR3 reads TGTGCCAGCAGTGAAAGGGACAGGGGATATTCACCCCTCCACTTT.